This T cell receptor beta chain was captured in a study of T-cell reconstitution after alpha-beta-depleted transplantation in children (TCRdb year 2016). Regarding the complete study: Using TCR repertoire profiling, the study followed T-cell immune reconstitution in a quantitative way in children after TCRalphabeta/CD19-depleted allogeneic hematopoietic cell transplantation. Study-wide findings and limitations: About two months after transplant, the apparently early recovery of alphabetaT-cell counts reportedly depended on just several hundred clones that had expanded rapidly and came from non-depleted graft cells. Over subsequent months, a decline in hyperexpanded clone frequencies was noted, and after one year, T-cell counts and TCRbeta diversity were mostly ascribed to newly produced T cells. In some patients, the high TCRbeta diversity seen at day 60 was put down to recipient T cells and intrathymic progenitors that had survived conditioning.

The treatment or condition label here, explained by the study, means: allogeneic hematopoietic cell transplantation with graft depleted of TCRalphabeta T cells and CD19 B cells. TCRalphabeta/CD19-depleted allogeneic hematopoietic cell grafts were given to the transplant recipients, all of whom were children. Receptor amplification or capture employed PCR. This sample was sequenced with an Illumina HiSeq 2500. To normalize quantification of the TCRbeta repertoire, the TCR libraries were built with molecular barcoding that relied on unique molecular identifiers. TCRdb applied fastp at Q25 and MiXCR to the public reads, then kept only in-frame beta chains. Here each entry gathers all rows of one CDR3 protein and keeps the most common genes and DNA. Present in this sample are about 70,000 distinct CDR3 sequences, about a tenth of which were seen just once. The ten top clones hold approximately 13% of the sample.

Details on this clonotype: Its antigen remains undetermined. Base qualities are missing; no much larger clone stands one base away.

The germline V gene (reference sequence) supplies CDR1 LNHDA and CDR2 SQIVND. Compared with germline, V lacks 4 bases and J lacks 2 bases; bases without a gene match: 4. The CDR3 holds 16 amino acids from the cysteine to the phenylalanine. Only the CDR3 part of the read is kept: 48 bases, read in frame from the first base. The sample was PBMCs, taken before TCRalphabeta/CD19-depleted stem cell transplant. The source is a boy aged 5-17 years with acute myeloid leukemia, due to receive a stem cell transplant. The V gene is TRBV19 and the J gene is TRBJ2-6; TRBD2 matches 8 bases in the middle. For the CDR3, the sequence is CASSTGTRAGANVLTF. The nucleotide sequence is TGTGCCAGTAGTACCGGGACTAGGGCTGGGGCCAACGTCCTGACTTTC.